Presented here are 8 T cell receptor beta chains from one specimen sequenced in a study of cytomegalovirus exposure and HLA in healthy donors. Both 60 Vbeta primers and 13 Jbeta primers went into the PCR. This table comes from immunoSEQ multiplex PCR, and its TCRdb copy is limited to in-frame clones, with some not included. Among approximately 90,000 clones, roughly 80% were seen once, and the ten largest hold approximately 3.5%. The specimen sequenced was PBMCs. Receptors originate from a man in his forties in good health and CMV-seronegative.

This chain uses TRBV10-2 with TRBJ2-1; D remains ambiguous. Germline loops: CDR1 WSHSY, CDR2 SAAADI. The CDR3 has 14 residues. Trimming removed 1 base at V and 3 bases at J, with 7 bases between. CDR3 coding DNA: TGCGCCAGCAGTGAGTTCAAAATCTACAATGAGCAGTTCTTC. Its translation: CASSEFKIYNEQFF.

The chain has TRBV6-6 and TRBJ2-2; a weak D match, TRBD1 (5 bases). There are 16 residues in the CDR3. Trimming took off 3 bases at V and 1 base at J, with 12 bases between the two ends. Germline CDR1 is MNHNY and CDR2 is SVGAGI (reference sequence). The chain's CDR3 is CASSYTGFLNTGELFF. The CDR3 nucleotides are TGTGCCAGCAGTTATACAGGATTCTTGAACACCGGGGAGCTGTTTTTT.

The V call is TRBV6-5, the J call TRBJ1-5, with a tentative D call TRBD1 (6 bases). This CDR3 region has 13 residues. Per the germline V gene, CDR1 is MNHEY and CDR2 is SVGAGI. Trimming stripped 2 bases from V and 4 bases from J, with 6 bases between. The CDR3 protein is CASSYDRNQPQHF. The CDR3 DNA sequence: TGTGCCAGCAGTTACGACAGGAATCAGCCCCAGCATTTT.

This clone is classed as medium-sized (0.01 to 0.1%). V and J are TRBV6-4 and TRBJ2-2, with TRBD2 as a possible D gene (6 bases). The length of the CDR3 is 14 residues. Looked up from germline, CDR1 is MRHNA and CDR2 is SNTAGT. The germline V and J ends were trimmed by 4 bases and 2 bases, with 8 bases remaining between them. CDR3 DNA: TGTGCCAGCAGTGCCGGGACTAACACCGGGGAGCTGTTTTTT. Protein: CASSAGTNTGELFF.

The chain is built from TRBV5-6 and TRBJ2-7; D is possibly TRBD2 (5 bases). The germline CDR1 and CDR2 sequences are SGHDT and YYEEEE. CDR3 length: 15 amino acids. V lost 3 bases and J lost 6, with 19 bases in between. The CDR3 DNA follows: TGTGCCAGCAGCTCCCGGTCGGACTGGTTCGGCGAGCAGTACTTC. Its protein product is CASSSRSDWFGEQYF.

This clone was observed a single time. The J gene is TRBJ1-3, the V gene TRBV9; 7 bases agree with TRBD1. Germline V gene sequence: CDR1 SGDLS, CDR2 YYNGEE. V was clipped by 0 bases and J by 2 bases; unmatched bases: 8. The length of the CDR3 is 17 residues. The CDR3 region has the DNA TGTGCCAGCAGCGTAGGTTCCAGGGGGTACCCTGGAAACACCATATATTTT. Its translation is CASSVGSRGYPGNTIYF. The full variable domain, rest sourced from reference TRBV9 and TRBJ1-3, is DSGVTQTPKHLITATGQRVTLRCSPRSGDLSVYWYQQSLDQGLQFLIQYYNGEERAKGNILERFSAQQFPDLHSELNLSSLELGDSALYFCASSVGSRGYPGNTIYFGEGSWLTVV.

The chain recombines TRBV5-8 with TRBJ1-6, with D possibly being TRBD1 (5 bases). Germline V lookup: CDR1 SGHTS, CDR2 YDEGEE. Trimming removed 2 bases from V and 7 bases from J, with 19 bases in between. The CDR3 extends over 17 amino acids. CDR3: CASSLREQASINSPLHF. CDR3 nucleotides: TGTGCCAGCAGCTTAAGGGAACAGGCCTCTATCAATTCACCCCTCCACTTT. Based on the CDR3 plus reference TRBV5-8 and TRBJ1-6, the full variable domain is EAGVTQSPTHLIKTRGQQATLRCSPISGHTSVYWYQQALGLGLQFLLWYDEGEERNRGNFPPRFSGRQFPNYSSELNVNALELEDSALYLCASSLREQASINSPLHFGNGTRLTVT.

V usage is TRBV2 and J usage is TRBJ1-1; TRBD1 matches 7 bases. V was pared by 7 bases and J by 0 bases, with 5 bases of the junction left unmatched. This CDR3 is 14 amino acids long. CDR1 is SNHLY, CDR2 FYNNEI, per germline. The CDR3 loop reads CASTAGTVNTEAFF. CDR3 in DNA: TGTGCCAGCACCGCCGGGACAGTGAACACTGAAGCTTTCTTT.